This T cell receptor (beta chain) came from a study of PD-L1 blockade in urothelial cancer. Study details: When patients started atezolizumab in the mid-2010s, it was given at 1,200 mg intravenously every 3 weeks. At 6 weeks and at 3 weeks (second dose) after treatment start, blood was analyzed.

This table comes from immunoSEQ multiplex PCR, and its TCRdb copy is limited to in-frame clones, with some not included. The data show tens of thousands of clones, 82% seen once. Trimming shortened V by 3 bases and J by 7 bases, and 13 bases separated the two germline ends. CDR1 SEHNR and CDR2 FQNEAQ come from the germline V gene (reference sequence). The CDR3 totals 14 residues. Comments on this clone: Other DNA sequences from this sample encode an identical CDR3 as well.

This clonotype was sampled from a man in his sixties with urothelial cancer. The sequences come from PBMCs, collected around atezolizumab (anti-PD-L1) treatment. The chain combines TRBV7-9 with TRBJ1-5; possibly TRBD1 for D (5 bases). The CDR3, as DNA: TGTGCCAGCAGCTTGTCCGGGGGAGGGCAGCCCCAGCATTTT. This encodes CASSLSGGGQPQHF. Full variable domain (missing parts from reference TRBV7-9 and TRBJ1-5): DTGVSQNPRHKITKRGQNVTFRCDPISEHNRLYWYRQTLGQGPEFLTYFQNEAQLEKSRLLSDRFSAERPKGSFSTLEIQRTEQGDSAMYLCASSLSGGGQPQHFGDGTRLSIL.